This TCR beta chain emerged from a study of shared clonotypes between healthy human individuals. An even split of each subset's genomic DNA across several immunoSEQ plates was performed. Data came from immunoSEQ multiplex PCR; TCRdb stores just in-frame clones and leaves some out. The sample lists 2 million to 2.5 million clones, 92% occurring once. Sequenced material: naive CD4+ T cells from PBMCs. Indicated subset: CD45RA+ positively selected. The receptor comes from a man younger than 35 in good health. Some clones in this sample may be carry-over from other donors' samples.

CDR3 sequence (DNA): TGTGCCAGCAGCTCGTACGGGGACGGAGGCTACACCTTC. Its protein is CASSSYGDGGYTF. The rearrangement links TRBV7-3 to TRBJ1-2; a weak D match, TRBD1 (5 bases). Germline CDR1 SGHTA, CDR2 FQGTGA. CDR3 length: 13 residues. V was clipped by 4 bases and J by 8 bases, with 14 bases between them.